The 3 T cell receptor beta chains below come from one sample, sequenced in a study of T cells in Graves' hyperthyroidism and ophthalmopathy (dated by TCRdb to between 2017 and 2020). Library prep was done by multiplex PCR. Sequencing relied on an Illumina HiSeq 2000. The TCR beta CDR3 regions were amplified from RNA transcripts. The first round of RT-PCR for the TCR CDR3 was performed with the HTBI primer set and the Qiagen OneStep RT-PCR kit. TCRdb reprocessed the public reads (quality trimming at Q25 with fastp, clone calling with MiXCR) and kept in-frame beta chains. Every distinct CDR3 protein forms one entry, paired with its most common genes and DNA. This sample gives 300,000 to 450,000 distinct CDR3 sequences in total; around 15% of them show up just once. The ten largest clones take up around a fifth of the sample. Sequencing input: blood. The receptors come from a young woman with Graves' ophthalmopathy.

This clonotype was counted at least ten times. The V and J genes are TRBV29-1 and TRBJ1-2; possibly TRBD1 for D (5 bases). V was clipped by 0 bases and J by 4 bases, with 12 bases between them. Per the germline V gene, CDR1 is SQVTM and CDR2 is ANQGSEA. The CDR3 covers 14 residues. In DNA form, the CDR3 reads TGCAGCGTTGAAGAATGGGGGGGTGGCTATGGCTACACCTTC. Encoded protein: CSVEEWGGGYGYTF. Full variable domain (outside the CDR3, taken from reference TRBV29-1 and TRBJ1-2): SAVISQKPSRDICQRGTSLTIQCQVDSQVTMMFWYRQQPGQSLTLIATANQGSEATYESGFVIDKFPISRPNLTFSTLTVSNMSPEDSSIYLCSVEEWGGGYGYTFGSGTRLTVV.

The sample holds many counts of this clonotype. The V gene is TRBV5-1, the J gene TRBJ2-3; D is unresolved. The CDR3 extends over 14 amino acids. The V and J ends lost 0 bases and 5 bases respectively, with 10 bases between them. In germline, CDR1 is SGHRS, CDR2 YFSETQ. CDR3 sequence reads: CASSLERQGDTQYF. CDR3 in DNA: TGCGCCAGCAGCTTGGAACGACAAGGAGATACGCAGTATTTT.

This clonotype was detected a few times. CDR3 amino acids: CASSSGGLYEQYF. The CDR3 DNA reads TGTGCCAGCAGTTCAGGGGGTCTCTACGAGCAGTACTTC. The genes are TRBV27 and TRBJ2-7; 7 positions agree with TRBD1. The CDR3 consists of 13 residues. CDR1 and CDR2 from the germline V gene are MNHEY and SMNVEV (reference sequence). V shed 4 bases and J 3 bases; nucleotides not matched to a gene: 3.